The 24 T cell receptor beta chains below were found in one sample sequenced in a study of T cell changes during pregnancy in multiple sclerosis. Sequenced by immunoSEQ multiplex PCR; TCRdb stores in-frame clones only, minus some. The table includes tens of thousands of clones, over 85% detected once. The sequencing here drew on CD8+ T cells from peripheral blood mononuclear cells, taken before pregnancy. Source of these receptors: a female donor with multiple sclerosis, enrolled in a pregnancy study.

The CDR3 nucleotides are TGTGCCAGCAGCTTAAGGGGCGGGATAGAGGGCTACACCTTC. This translates into CASSLRGGIEGYTF. The rearrangement uses TRBV11-2 and TRBJ1-2; D perhaps matches TRBD1 (5 bases). The CDR3 totals 14 residues. V shed 2 bases and J shed 8 bases, with 15 bases lying between them. Germline loops: CDR1 SGHAT, CDR2 FQNNGV.

The chain recombines TRBV7-9 with TRBJ1-1; unclear D gene. Germline V gene sequence: CDR1 SEHNR, CDR2 FQNEAQ (reference sequence). V lost 8 bases to trimming and J lost 1 base, with 8 bases between them. This CDR3 region has 12 residues. The DNA for the CDR3 is TGTGCCAGCCTACCTTGGAACACTGAAGCTTTCTTT. Amino acids: CASLPWNTEAFF.

The chain recombines TRBV6-1 with TRBJ2-7; D is unclear. This CDR3 is 14 amino acids long. Germline CDR1 MNHNS, CDR2 SASEGT. V was cut by 1 base and J by 2 bases, with 9 bases left in between. CDR3 DNA: TGTGCCAGCAGTGAAGGCGGCCTGACCTACGAGCAGTACTTC. Amino acid sequence: CASSEGGLTYEQYF.

The chain has TRBV7-2 and TRBJ2-7; TRBD2 agrees at 8 bases. Trimming removed 3 bases from V and 5 bases from J; junction bases left unmatched: 6. This CDR3 comprises 14 residues. CDR1 is SGHTA, CDR2 FQGNSA, per germline. CDR3: CASSFTGGHNEQYF. CDR3 nucleotides: TGTGCCAGCAGCTTTACGGGGGGGCACAACGAGCAGTACTTC.

The chain couples TRBV4-3 to TRBJ2-7; 9 bases fit TRBD1. Germline CDR1 LGHNA, CDR2 YSLEER. The CDR3 totals 14 residues. Losses at the gene ends were 4 bases for V and 3 bases for J; bases not matched to a gene: 4. CDR3 sequence reads: CASSRETGGYEQYF. In nucleotides, the CDR3 is TGCGCCAGCAGCCGGGAGACAGGGGGCTACGAGCAGTACTTC.

This sequence joins TRBV9 and TRBJ2-1; TRBD2 aligns across 7 bases. The germline CDR1 and CDR2 sequences are SGDLS and YYNGEE. This CDR3 contains 17 residues. V shed 0 bases, J shed 12 bases, and the junction held 18 bases outside the gene matches. CDR3 protein: CASSVEIGVAPGGGQFF. The DNA for the CDR3 is TGTGCCAGCAGCGTAGAAATAGGGGTAGCTCCTGGCGGGGGGCAGTTCTTC.

The chain recombines TRBV15 with TRBJ2-7; no reliable D call. Per the germline V gene, CDR1 is LNHNV and CDR2 is YYDKDF (reference sequence). Trimming stripped 0 bases from V and 9 bases from J, with 9 bases between. There are 12 residues in the CDR3. The CDR3 loop is CATSRDLQVQYF. CDR3 nucleotide sequence: TGTGCCACCAGCAGAGATTTGCAGGTGCAGTACTTC.

The V gene is TRBV5-6, the J gene TRBJ1-2, with TRBD1 identical over 10 bases. Germline CDR1 reads SGHDT; CDR2 reads YYEEEE. Trimming cost V 4 bases and J 3 bases; bases outside gene matches: 6. The CDR3 runs to 15 residues. CDR3 residues: CASSPRGQGYYGYTF. As DNA, the CDR3 is TGTGCCAGCAGCCCGAGGGGACAGGGGTACTATGGCTACACCTTC.

V and J are TRBV9 and TRBJ2-1; D unresolved. Germline assignment: CDR1 SGDLS and CDR2 YYNGEE. Trimming took 0 bases from V and 7 from J, leaving 5 bases between them. The CDR3 extends over 12 amino acids. The DNA of the CDR3 is TGTGCCAGCAGCGTAGACGGGAATGAGCAGTTCTTC. Amino acids: CASSVDGNEQFF.

The chain uses TRBV12-5 and TRBJ2-7; possibly TRBD1 for D (5 bases). The CDR3 contains 12 residues. The germline V and J ends were trimmed by 0 bases and 7 bases, with 7 bases remaining between them. The germline V gene has CDR1 LGHNT and CDR2 FRNRAP. CDR3 DNA: TGTGCTAGTGGTTTGGTAAACAGGGAGCAGTACTTC. Protein: CASGLVNREQYF.

This chain uses TRBV5-6 with TRBJ1-1; no clear D gene. The CDR3 runs to 11 residues. Per the germline V gene, CDR1 is SGHDT and CDR2 is YYEEEE. The V and J ends lost 2 bases and 4 bases respectively, with 3 bases between them. This chain's CDR3 is CASSFSTEAFF. The CDR3 bases are TGTGCCAGCAGCTTTAGCACTGAAGCTTTCTTT.

Written as DNA, the CDR3 is TGTGCCAGCAGCTTTCTAGCGGGGAGAAAAGAGACCCAGTACTTC. Translation gives CASSFLAGRKETQYF. The genes are TRBV7-8 and TRBJ2-5; 9 bases match TRBD2. The CDR3 extends over 15 amino acids. J lost 3 bases, V lost 3 bases, and 5 bases had no gene match. Germline lookup yields CDR1 SGHVS and CDR2 FQNEAQ.

The genes are TRBV27 and TRBJ2-5, with 9 bases that match TRBD1. Germline assignment: CDR1 MNHEY and CDR2 SMNVEV (reference sequence). V shed 11 bases, J shed 5 bases, and the junction held 6 bases outside the gene matches. The CDR3 is made up of 12 amino acids. In nucleotides, the CDR3 is TGTGCCGCCGGGACAGGGTGGGAGACCCAGTACTTC. Translated: CAAGTGWETQYF.

V gene TRBV29-1 combines with J gene TRBJ1-1; the match to TRBD1 covers 9 bases. Unmatched junction bases numbered 10, after V lost 7 bases and J lost 1 base. The CDR3 runs to 15 residues. Germline V gene lookup returns CDR1 SQVTM and CDR2 ANQGSEA. The CDR3 nucleotides read TGCAGCGCCCGCAAACAGGGGGCGGCGAACACTGAAGCTTTCTTT. Protein sequence: CSARKQGAANTEAFF.

The chain joins TRBV9 to TRBJ1-3; D is uncertain. The germline V gene encodes CDR1 SGDLS and CDR2 YYNGEE. The V and J ends lost 3 bases and 2 bases respectively, with 3 bases between them. CDR3 size: 12 residues. The CDR3 region has the DNA TGTGCCAGCAGCGCAACTGGAAACACCATATATTTT. This gives the protein CASSATGNTIYF. Using reference TRBV9 and TRBJ1-3 for the parts outside the CDR3, the full variable domain is DSGVTQTPKHLITATGQRVTLRCSPRSGDLSVYWYQQSLDQGLQFLIQYYNGEERAKGNILERFSAQQFPDLHSELNLSSLELGDSALYFCASSATGNTIYFGEGSWLTVV.

The chain carries TRBV7-2 and TRBJ2-7, with D perhaps matching TRBD2 (6 bases). Trimming left V 1 base short and J 3 bases short, with 13 bases between. The CDR3 covers 15 residues. Germline CDR1 SGHTA, CDR2 FQGNSA. CDR3 residues: CASSLEAEGIYEQYF. DNA of the CDR3: TGTGCCAGCAGCTTAGAGGCGGAGGGAATCTACGAGCAGTACTTC.

The chain recombines TRBV5-1 with TRBJ1-5; D ambiguous. The CDR3 loop spans 17 amino acids. Germline V CDR1 and CDR2: SGHRS, YFSETQ. V dropped 1 base and J dropped 1 base, with 15 bases sitting between them. CDR3 sequence (DNA): TGCGCCAGCAGCTTGTGTTTAGGAGGAGGGAGCAATCAGCCCCAGCATTTT. Its translation: CASSLCLGGGSNQPQHF.

The V and J genes are TRBV2 and TRBJ2-3; TRBD2 matches at 7 bases. Unmatched junction bases numbered 1, after V lost 2 bases and J lost 2 bases. CDR1 and CDR2 from the germline V gene are SNHLY and FYNNEI. The CDR3 has 14 residues. CDR3 region: CASSEWDYTDTQYF. The CDR3 DNA follows: TGTGCCAGCAGTGAATGGGACTACACAGATACGCAGTATTTT.

This CDR3 reads CASRLEGTEAFF. The DNA of the CDR3 is TGTGCCAGCAGGCTCGAGGGCACTGAAGCTTTCTTT. The gene calls are TRBV27 and TRBJ1-1, with D unresolved. This CDR3 region has 12 residues. The germline gives CDR1 MNHEY, CDR2 SMNVEV (reference sequence). V was trimmed by 6 bases and J by 4 bases, leaving 9 bases between them.

This sequence joins TRBV7-9 and TRBJ1-2, with D possibly TRBD1 on 5 matching bases. This CDR3 region has 15 residues. Germline V gives CDR1 SEHNR, CDR2 FQNEAQ (reference sequence). V lost 4 bases to trimming and J lost 4 bases, with 16 bases between them. The DNA of the CDR3 is TGTGCCAGCAGCTCACTACAGTGGGGCCTCTATGGCTACACCTTC. Its protein product is CASSSLQWGLYGYTF.

The chain employs TRBV4-3 and TRBJ2-5; the match to TRBD2 covers 7 bases. The V gene end was trimmed by 3 bases and the J gene end by 2 bases; junction bases not matched to a gene: 6. Germline CDR1 reads LGHNA; CDR2 reads YSLEER. The CDR3 covers 15 residues. The CDR3 loop is CASSHQRGAQETQYF. DNA for the CDR3: TGCGCCAGCAGCCATCAGCGGGGCGCACAAGAGACCCAGTACTTC.

In this sample, this clone turned up a few times. The genes are TRBV5-4 and TRBJ1-6; a possible D gene is TRBD1 (5 bases). Germline CDR1 is SGHNT and CDR2 is YYREEE (reference sequence). V dropped 5 bases and J dropped 10 bases, with 19 bases sitting between them. This CDR3 spans 15 amino acids. The CDR3 spells CASRSQGIVGSPLHF. In DNA form, the CDR3 reads TGTGCCAGCAGGAGCCAGGGTATTGTTGGCTCACCCCTCCACTTT.

The chain employs TRBV11-1 and TRBJ1-6, with D unresolved. The CDR3 is made up of 17 amino acids. V lost 1 base to trimming and J lost 0 bases, with 10 bases between them. Germline CDR1 reads SGHAT; CDR2 reads FQDESV (reference sequence). This CDR3 reads CASSLGGFSSYNSPLHF. Here the CDR3 DNA reads TGTGCCAGCAGCTTAGGAGGGTTCTCCTCCTATAATTCACCCCTCCACTTT.

The rearrangement joins TRBV4-2 to TRBJ1-1, with 7 bases identical to TRBD1. Trimming at V came to 1 base and at J to 1 base, leaving 6 bases not matched to a gene. The germline CDR1 and CDR2 sequences are LGHNA and YNFKEQ. This CDR3 is 16 amino acids long. CDR3 sequence reads: CASSQGVGQPNTEAFF. The DNA of the CDR3 is TGTGCCAGCAGCCAAGGAGTGGGACAGCCGAACACTGAAGCTTTCTTT.